This paragraph covers one T cell receptor (beta chain) sequence. The CDR3 totals 19 residues. This sample is drawn from a study of shared clonotypes between healthy human individuals. TCRdb keeps only in-frame clones here, not all; method: immunoSEQ multiplex PCR. The table includes over 700,000 clones, just under 75% detected once. The chain is built from TRBV21-1 and TRBJ2-1; the D segment call TRBD2 is taken from the table without a DNA check. TRBV21-1 is given as a pseudogene. This TCR came from a woman in her twenties or thirties in good health. The sample consisted of memory CD4+ T cells sorted from blood. The sample's subset: CD45RA-negative fraction. The CDR3 spells CASSKEKPGLAGGRNEQFF. In nucleotides, the CDR3 is TGTGCCAGCAGCAAAGAGAAACCGGGACTAGCGGGAGGGAGGAATGAGCAGTTCTTC.